The rows below give T cell receptor beta chains drawn from one sample of a study of blood T cell repertoires in COVID-19. The assay was immunoSEQ multiplex PCR, and TCRdb's table has in-frame clones only and misses some. The sample contains around 170,000 clones, roughly nine tenths of which appear only once. The sample comprised peripheral blood. Receptors were obtained from a woman aged 70 to 79 with acute or convalescent COVID-19. Each CDR3 is given with its conserved first and last residue. D genes are given only for firm matches. Clone size is stated in some rows and not others, as once, few, many or a class when expanded.

v_call: TRBV6-5
j_call: TRBJ1-2
d_call: TRBD1
clone_size: -
cdr3_nt: TGTGCCAGCAATCCCCGGACAGGGACTAACTATGGCTACACCTTC
cdr3_aa: CASNPRTGTNYGYTF

v_call: TRBV10-3
j_call: TRBJ1-1
d_call: -
clone_size: few
cdr3_nt: TGTGCCATCCAGGGGACGTCGGATGAAGCTTTCTTT
cdr3_aa: CAIQGTSDEAFF

v_call: TRBV28
j_call: TRBJ1-2
d_call: -
clone_size: -
cdr3_nt: TGTGCCAGCAGCTGGACTGATGGCTACACCTTC
cdr3_aa: CASSWTDGYTF

v_call: TRBV5-4
j_call: TRBJ1-3
d_call: -
clone_size: -
cdr3_nt: TGTGCCAGCAGTCCAGGGGCCGCCGTGGGAAACACCATATATTTT
cdr3_aa: CASSPGAAVGNTIYF

v_call: TRBV18
j_call: TRBJ2-7
d_call: TRBD1
clone_size: -
cdr3_nt: TGTGCCAGCTCACCAGAACAGGGGGCAGCTTACGAGCAGTACTTC
cdr3_aa: CASSPEQGAAYEQYF

v_call: TRBV3-1/TRBV3-2
j_call: TRBJ2-5
d_call: TRBD1
clone_size: -
cdr3_nt: TGTGCCAGCAGCCCACCCGGGACAGTCCCACCGAAGCAAGAGACCCAGTACTTC
cdr3_aa: CASSPPGTVPPKQETQYF

v_call: TRBV19
j_call: TRBJ1-2
d_call: TRBD1
clone_size: -
cdr3_nt: TGTGCCAGTAGACAGGGGGCCAACTATGGCTACACCTTC
cdr3_aa: CASRQGANYGYTF

v_call: TRBV18
j_call: TRBJ1-1
d_call: TRBD1
clone_size: -
cdr3_nt: TGTGCCAGCTCACCACCGACAGGGGGCAACACTGAAGCTTTCTTT
cdr3_aa: CASSPPTGGNTEAFF

v_call: TRBV7-9
j_call: TRBJ1-3
d_call: TRBD1
clone_size: -
cdr3_nt: TGTGCCAGCAGCCCCGGACAGGGGACCACTCTCTCTGGAAACACCATATATTTT
cdr3_aa: CASSPGQGTTLSGNTIYF

v_call: TRBV14
j_call: TRBJ1-2
d_call: -
clone_size: -
cdr3_nt: TGTGCCAGCAGCCAAGATCGGGCCGGGACTGAAAACTATGGCTACACCTTC
cdr3_aa: CASSQDRAGTENYGYTF

v_call: TRBV5-4
j_call: TRBJ2-1
d_call: TRBD1
clone_size: -
cdr3_nt: TGTGCCAGCAGCACCCAGGGACAGATATACAATGAGCAGTTCTTC
cdr3_aa: CASSTQGQIYNEQFF

v_call: TRBV6-5
j_call: TRBJ2-2
d_call: TRBD2
clone_size: -
cdr3_nt: TGTGCCAGTAGACCGGGACTAGCGGTCCGCGGGGAGCTGTTTTTT
cdr3_aa: CASRPGLAVRGELFF

v_call: TRBV30
j_call: TRBJ2-3
d_call: -
clone_size: -
cdr3_nt: TGTGCCTGGAGTAGGAGCGGCCAAGGAGATACGCAGTATTTT
cdr3_aa: CAWSRSGQGDTQYF

v_call: TRBV28
j_call: TRBJ1-1
d_call: -
clone_size: -
cdr3_nt: TGTGCCAGCGGACTAGAGACAGTGAACACTGAAGCTTTCTTT
cdr3_aa: CASGLETVNTEAFF

v_call: TRBV18
j_call: TRBJ2-1
d_call: TRBD1
clone_size: -
cdr3_nt: TGTGCCAGCTCACCCTGGACAGGGACGACCTACAATGAGCAGTTCTTC
cdr3_aa: CASSPWTGTTYNEQFF

v_call: TRBV6-2/TRBV6-3
j_call: TRBJ2-3
d_call: TRBD2
clone_size: -
cdr3_nt: TGTGCCAGCAGCCCAGGGACTAGCGGGAGGACAGATACGCAGTATTTT
cdr3_aa: CASSPGTSGRTDTQYF

v_call: TRBV9
j_call: TRBJ2-2
d_call: TRBD2
clone_size: -
cdr3_nt: TGTGCCAGCAGCGTAGTCTGGGGCCTAGCGGAAAACACCGGGGAGCTGTTTTTT
cdr3_aa: CASSVVWGLAENTGELFF

v_call: TRBV12-3/TRBV12-4
j_call: TRBJ1-1
d_call: TRBD1
clone_size: -
cdr3_nt: TGTGCCAGCAGGCCGGGACAGGGGGCCCGGGCTTTCTTT
cdr3_aa: CASRPGQGARAFF

v_call: TRBV10-3
j_call: TRBJ2-7
d_call: -
clone_size: few
cdr3_nt: TGTGCCATCAGCGGTACCTCCTACGAGCAGTACTTC
cdr3_aa: CAISGTSYEQYF

v_call: TRBV28
j_call: TRBJ1-2
d_call: TRBD1
clone_size: -
cdr3_nt: TGTGCCAGCACCCGAACCGGGACAGGGGCCCCACCAACCTTC
cdr3_aa: CASTRTGTGAPPTF

v_call: TRBV28
j_call: TRBJ2-7
d_call: -
clone_size: -
cdr3_nt: TGTGCCAGCAGTTCAGGTGGCGACTACGAGCAGTACTTC
cdr3_aa: CASSSGGDYEQYF

v_call: TRBV21-1
j_call: TRBJ1-6
d_call: -
clone_size: few
cdr3_nt: TGTGCCAGCAGCGAGGGGGTCAGGCCTTCACCCCTCCACTTT
cdr3_aa: CASSEGVRPSPLHF

v_call: TRBV7-9
j_call: TRBJ2-7
d_call: -
clone_size: -
cdr3_nt: TGTGCCAGCAGCTTATTTAACGAGCAGTACTTC
cdr3_aa: CASSLFNEQYF

v_call: TRBV2
j_call: TRBJ1-1
d_call: -
clone_size: -
cdr3_nt: TGTGCCAGCAGGGAGCAGGGATTGATGAACACTGAAGCTTTCTTT
cdr3_aa: CASREQGLMNTEAFF

v_call: TRBV3-1/TRBV3-2
j_call: TRBJ2-7
d_call: TRBD2
clone_size: -
cdr3_nt: TGTGCCAGCAGCCAAGATCCCCTAGCGGGAGCGGAAGAGCAGTACTTC
cdr3_aa: CASSQDPLAGAEEQYF

v_call: TRBV19
j_call: TRBJ1-1
d_call: -
clone_size: -
cdr3_nt: TGTGCCAGTAGTGTAGAGGACAGTGGTCGTGCTTTCTTT
cdr3_aa: CASSVEDSGRAFF

v_call: TRBV21-1
j_call: TRBJ1-1
d_call: -
clone_size: -
cdr3_nt: TGTGCCAGCAGCAAAGCGGGGGCCTCTGAAGCTTTCTTT
cdr3_aa: CASSKAGASEAFF

v_call: TRBV6-2/TRBV6-3
j_call: TRBJ2-6
d_call: -
clone_size: -
cdr3_nt: TGTGCCAGCAGTTTCCCCTTGCGGGGAAGTGGGGCCAACGTCCTGACTTTC
cdr3_aa: CASSFPLRGSGANVLTF

v_call: TRBV23-1
j_call: TRBJ1-5
d_call: TRBD1
clone_size: -
cdr3_nt: TGCGCCAGCAGTCACCCCGGACAGGGGGACGAGCAGCCCCAGCATTTT
cdr3_aa: CASSHPGQGDEQPQHF

v_call: TRBV18
j_call: TRBJ1-3
d_call: -
clone_size: -
cdr3_nt: TGTGCCAGCTCACGAACGGATCAGACTCTTACCGGGATATATTTT
cdr3_aa: CASSRTDQTLTGIYF

v_call: TRBV4-2
j_call: TRBJ2-7
d_call: -
clone_size: -
cdr3_nt: TGTGCCAGCAGCCAAGAAGCCGGGTATACAGGGTCGCAGTACTTC
cdr3_aa: CASSQEAGYTGSQYF

v_call: TRBV27
j_call: TRBJ2-1
d_call: -
clone_size: -
cdr3_nt: TGTGCCAGTAAACCCGACAGGCCGAGGGCCTACAATGAGCAGTTCTTC
cdr3_aa: CASKPDRPRAYNEQFF

v_call: TRBV14
j_call: TRBJ2-2
d_call: -
clone_size: -
cdr3_nt: TGTGCCAGCAGCCAGGCGGGACGCCCGAACACCGGGGAGCTGTTTTTT
cdr3_aa: CASSQAGRPNTGELFF

v_call: TRBV3-1/TRBV3-2
j_call: TRBJ1-2
d_call: TRBD1
clone_size: once
cdr3_nt: TGTGCCAGCAGCCCGACTGGACAGGGAAGCCGCTACACCTTC
cdr3_aa: CASSPTGQGSRYTF

v_call: TRBV2
j_call: TRBJ1-6
d_call: -
clone_size: -
cdr3_nt: TGTGCCAGCAGTCCACAGGGTAGCTCCTATAATTCACCCCTCCACTTT
cdr3_aa: CASSPQGSSYNSPLHF

v_call: TRBV13
j_call: TRBJ1-2
d_call: TRBD1
clone_size: once
cdr3_nt: TGTGCCAGCAGCGAGACAGGGAAAAGTAACTATGGCTACACCTTC
cdr3_aa: CASSETGKSNYGYTF

v_call: TRBV4-2
j_call: TRBJ1-1
d_call: -
clone_size: -
cdr3_nt: TGTGCCAGCAGCCAAGTCTTGGGAGACACTGAAGCTTTCTTT
cdr3_aa: CASSQVLGDTEAFF

v_call: TRBV28
j_call: TRBJ1-2
d_call: TRBD1
clone_size: -
cdr3_nt: TGTGCCAGCAGTCCCCTGGACAGGGTTAACTATGGCTACACCTTC
cdr3_aa: CASSPLDRVNYGYTF

v_call: TRBV18
j_call: TRBJ2-3
d_call: TRBD2
clone_size: -
cdr3_nt: TGTGCCAGCTCACCTGGTTCGCTAGCGGGTGGAGATACGCAGTATTTT
cdr3_aa: CASSPGSLAGGDTQYF

v_call: TRBV2
j_call: TRBJ2-1
d_call: -
clone_size: -
cdr3_nt: TGTGCCGGGGGTCGGGACAAACGGCCTGAGTTCTTC
cdr3_aa: CAGGRDKRPEFF

v_call: TRBV5-1
j_call: TRBJ1-5
d_call: -
clone_size: -
cdr3_nt: TGCGCCAGCAGCCCTTCGACAGAGCATCAGCCCCAGCATTTT
cdr3_aa: CASSPSTEHQPQHF

v_call: TRBV15
j_call: TRBJ1-5
d_call: -
clone_size: once
cdr3_nt: TGTGCCACCAGCAGGGAGGGGAACAATCAGCCCCAGCATTTT
cdr3_aa: CATSREGNNQPQHF

v_call: TRBV5-6
j_call: TRBJ2-5
d_call: -
clone_size: once
cdr3_nt: TGTGCCAGCAGCTTGGGGGGCAGGGAAGAGACCCAGTACTTC
cdr3_aa: CASSLGGREETQYF

v_call: TRBV30
j_call: TRBJ2-7
d_call: TRBD1
clone_size: -
cdr3_nt: TGTGCCTGGAAATCAGGGGGCCTAGCCTACGAGCAGTACTTC
cdr3_aa: CAWKSGGLAYEQYF

v_call: TRBV12-3/TRBV12-4
j_call: TRBJ1-1
d_call: TRBD1
clone_size: few
cdr3_nt: TGTGCCAGCAGTTTACGACAGACAGGGGAAGCTTTCTTT
cdr3_aa: CASSLRQTGEAFF

v_call: TRBV28
j_call: TRBJ1-1
d_call: TRBD1
clone_size: once
cdr3_nt: TGTGCCAGCAGTCTGACAGGGATGAACACTGAAGCTTTCTTT
cdr3_aa: CASSLTGMNTEAFF

v_call: TRBV4-2
j_call: TRBJ1-3
d_call: -
clone_size: -
cdr3_nt: TGTGCCAGCAGCCAAGAAGCGGCCGGAAACACCATATATTTT
cdr3_aa: CASSQEAAGNTIYF

v_call: TRBV7-2
j_call: TRBJ2-5
d_call: -
clone_size: -
cdr3_nt: TGTGCCAGCAGCTTAAGCCTGGGGCCTGGCCCGTTCGGGACCCAGTACTTC
cdr3_aa: CASSLSLGPGPFGTQYF

v_call: TRBV7-2
j_call: TRBJ1-1
d_call: -
clone_size: -
cdr3_nt: TGTGCCAGCAGCTTAAGACAGGCGCCCCTGGGCACTGAAGCTTTCTTT
cdr3_aa: CASSLRQAPLGTEAFF

v_call: TRBV19
j_call: TRBJ2-1
d_call: TRBD2
clone_size: -
cdr3_nt: TGTGCCAGTATAAGGGGGAGCGGGGGGGCCAACAATGAGCAGTTCTTC
cdr3_aa: CASIRGSGGANNEQFF